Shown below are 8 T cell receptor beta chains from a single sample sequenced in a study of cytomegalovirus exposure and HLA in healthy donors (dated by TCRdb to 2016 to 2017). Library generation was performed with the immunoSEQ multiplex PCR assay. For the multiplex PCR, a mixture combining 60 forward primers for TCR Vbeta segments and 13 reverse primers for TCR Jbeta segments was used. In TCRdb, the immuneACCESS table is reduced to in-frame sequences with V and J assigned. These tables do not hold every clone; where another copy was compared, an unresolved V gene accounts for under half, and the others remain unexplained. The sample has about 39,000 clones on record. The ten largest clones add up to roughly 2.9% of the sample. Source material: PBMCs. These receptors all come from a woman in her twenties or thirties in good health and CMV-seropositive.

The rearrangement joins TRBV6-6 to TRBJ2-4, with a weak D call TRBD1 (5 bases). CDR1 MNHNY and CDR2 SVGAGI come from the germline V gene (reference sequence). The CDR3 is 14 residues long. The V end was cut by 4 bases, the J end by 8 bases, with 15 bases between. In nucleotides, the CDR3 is TGTGCCAGCAGTTTAGGCAGGGAAACAGACATTCAGTACTTC. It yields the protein CASSLGRETDIQYF.

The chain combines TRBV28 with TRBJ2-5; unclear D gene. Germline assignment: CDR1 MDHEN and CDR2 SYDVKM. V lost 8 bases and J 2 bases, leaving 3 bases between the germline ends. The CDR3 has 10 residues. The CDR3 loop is CASSQETQYF. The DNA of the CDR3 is TGTGCCAGCTCGCAAGAGACCCAGTACTTC. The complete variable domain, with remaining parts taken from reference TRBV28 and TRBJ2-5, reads DVKVTQSSRYLVKRTGEKVFLECVQDMDHENMFWYRQDPGLGLRLIYFSYDVKMKEKGDIPEGYSVSREKKERFSLILESASTNQTSMYLCASSQETQYFGPGTRLLVL.

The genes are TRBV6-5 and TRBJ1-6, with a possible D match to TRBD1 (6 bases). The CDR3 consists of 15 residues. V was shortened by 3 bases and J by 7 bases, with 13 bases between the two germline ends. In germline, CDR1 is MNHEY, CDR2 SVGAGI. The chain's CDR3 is CASSYSGQRNSPLHF. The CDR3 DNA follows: TGTGCCAGCAGTTATTCCGGACAGCGCAATTCACCCCTCCACTTT.

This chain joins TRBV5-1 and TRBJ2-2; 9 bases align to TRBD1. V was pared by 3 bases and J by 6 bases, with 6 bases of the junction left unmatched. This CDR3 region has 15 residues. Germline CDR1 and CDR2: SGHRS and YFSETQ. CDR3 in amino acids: CASSSAGTGPGELFF. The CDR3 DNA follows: TGCGCCAGCAGCTCCGCCGGGACAGGGCCCGGGGAGCTGTTTTTT.

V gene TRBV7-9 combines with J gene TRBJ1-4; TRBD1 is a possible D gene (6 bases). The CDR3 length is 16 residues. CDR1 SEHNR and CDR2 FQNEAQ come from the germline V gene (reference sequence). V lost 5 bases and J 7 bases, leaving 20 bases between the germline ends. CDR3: CASSLRAGGGGEKLFF. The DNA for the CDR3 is TGTGCCAGCAGCCTAAGAGCGGGGGGCGGTGGTGAAAAACTGTTTTTT.

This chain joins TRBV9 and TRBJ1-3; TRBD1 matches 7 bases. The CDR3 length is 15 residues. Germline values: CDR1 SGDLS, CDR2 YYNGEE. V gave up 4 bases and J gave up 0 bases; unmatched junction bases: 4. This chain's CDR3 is CASSRTGLSGNTIYF. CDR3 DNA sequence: TGTGCCAGCAGCCGGACAGGACTCTCTGGAAACACCATATATTTT.

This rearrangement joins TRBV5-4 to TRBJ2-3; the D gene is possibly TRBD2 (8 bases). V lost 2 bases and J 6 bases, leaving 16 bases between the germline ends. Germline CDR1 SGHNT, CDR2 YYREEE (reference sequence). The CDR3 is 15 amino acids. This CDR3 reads CASSFSGATGDTQYF. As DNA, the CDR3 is TGTGCCAGCAGCTTTAGCGGGGCGACAGGGGATACGCAGTATTTT.

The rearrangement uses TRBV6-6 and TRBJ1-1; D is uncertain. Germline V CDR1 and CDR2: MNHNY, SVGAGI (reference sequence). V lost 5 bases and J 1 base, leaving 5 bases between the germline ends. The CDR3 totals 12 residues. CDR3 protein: CASSPGNTEAFF. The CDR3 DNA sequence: TGTGCCAGCAGTCCCGGGAACACTGAAGCTTTCTTT.